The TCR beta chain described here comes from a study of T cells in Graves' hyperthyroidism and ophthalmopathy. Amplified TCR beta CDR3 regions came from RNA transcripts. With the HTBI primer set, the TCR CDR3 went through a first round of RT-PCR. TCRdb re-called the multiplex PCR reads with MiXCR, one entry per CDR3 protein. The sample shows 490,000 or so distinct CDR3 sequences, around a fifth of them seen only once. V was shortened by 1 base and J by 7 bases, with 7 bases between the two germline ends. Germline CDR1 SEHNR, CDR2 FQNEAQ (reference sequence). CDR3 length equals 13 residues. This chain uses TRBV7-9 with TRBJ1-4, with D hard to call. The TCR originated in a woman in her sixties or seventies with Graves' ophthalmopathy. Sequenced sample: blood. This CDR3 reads CASSLEGVEKLFF. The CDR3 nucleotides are TGTGCCAGCAGCTTAGAGGGTGTTGAAAAACTGTTTTTT.